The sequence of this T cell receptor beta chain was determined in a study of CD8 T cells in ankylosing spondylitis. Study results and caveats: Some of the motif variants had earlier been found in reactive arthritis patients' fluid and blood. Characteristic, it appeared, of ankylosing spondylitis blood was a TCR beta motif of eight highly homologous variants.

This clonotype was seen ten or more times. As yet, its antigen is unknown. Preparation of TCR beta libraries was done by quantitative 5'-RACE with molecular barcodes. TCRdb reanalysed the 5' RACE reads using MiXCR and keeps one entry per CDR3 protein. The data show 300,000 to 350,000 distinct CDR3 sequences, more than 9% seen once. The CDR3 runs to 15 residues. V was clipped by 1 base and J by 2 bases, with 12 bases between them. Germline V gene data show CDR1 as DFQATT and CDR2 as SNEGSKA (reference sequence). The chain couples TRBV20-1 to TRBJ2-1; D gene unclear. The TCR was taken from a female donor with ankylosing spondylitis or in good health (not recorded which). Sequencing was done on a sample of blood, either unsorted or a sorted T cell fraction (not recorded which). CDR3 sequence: CSARVDQPTYNEQFF. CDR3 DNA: TGCAGTGCTAGAGTAGACCAGCCCACCTACAATGAGCAGTTCTTC.